At least ten counts were recorded for the clone carrying this TCR beta chain. Unique molecular identifiers were used to barcode this TCRbeta library. Using its own MiXCR run on the PCR reads, TCRdb lists one record per CDR3 protein. Seen here are over 200,000 distinct CDR3 sequences, roughly 10% observed once, and the top ten hold 28%. The data derive from a study of T-cell reconstitution after alpha-beta-depleted transplantation in children. Germline assignment: CDR1 LGHNA and CDR2 YSLEER. Trimming cost V 4 bases and J 5 bases; bases outside gene matches: 19. The CDR3 has 20 residues. This chain links TRBV4-3 with TRBJ2-5, with TRBD2 matching 13 bases. Sequences were derived from PBMCs, sampled before TCRalphabeta/CD19-depleted stem cell transplant. The receptor's source is a child under two years old with acute myeloid leukemia, due to receive a stem cell transplant. The DNA of the CDR3 is TGCGCCAGCAGCCCTGGACGTGGACTAGCGGGAGCTCTACACGAGGAGACCCAGTACTTC. Protein sequence: CASSPGRGLAGALHEETQYF.